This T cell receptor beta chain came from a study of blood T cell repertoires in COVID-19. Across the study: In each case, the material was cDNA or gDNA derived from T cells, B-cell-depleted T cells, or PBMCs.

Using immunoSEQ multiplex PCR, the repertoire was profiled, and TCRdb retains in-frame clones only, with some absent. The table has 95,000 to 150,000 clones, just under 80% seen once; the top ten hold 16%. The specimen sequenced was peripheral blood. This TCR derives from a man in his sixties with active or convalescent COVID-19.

CDR3 nucleotide sequence: TGTGCCAGCAGCCGCCGGCTAGCGGTCTACAATGAGCAGTTCTTC. Translation gives CASSRRLAVYNEQFF. The chain has TRBV5-4 and TRBJ2-1; 7 bases align to TRBD2. Germline CDR1 reads SGHNT; CDR2 reads YYREEE (reference sequence). Trimming took 4 bases from V and 3 from J; bases not matched to a gene: 7. This CDR3 is 15 amino acids long.